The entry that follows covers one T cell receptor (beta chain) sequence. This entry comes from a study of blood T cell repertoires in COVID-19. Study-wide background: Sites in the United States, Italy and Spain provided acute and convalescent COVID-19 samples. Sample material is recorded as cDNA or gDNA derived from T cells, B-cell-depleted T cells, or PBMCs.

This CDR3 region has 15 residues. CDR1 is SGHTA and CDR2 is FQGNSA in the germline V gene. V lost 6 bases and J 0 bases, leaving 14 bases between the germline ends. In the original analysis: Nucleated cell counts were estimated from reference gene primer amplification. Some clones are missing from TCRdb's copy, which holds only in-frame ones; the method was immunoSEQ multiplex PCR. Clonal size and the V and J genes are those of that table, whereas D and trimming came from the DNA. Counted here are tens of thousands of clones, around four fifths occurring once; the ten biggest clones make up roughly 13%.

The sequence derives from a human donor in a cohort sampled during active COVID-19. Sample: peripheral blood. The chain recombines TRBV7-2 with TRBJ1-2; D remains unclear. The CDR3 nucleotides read TGTGCCAGCAGACCCGGGTCGTTAGCTAACTATGGCTACACCTTC. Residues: CASRPGSLANYGYTF.